The source of this T cell receptor beta chain is a study of T-cell memory formation after mild COVID-19. Study overall: Clusters were largely donor specific.

5'RACE with constant-segment primers yielded barcoded, UMI-tagged TCR alpha and TCR beta cDNA libraries. TCRdb called the 5' RACE reads again in MiXCR, with one record for every CDR3 protein. The sample yields roughly 250,000 distinct CDR3 sequences, approximately 16% seen once. The ends were cut back, 4 bases at V and 12 bases at J, with 16 bases in the middle. This CDR3 contains 13 residues. Per germline, CDR1 SGHTA and CDR2 FQGNSA. Sequences were obtained from PBMCs or a T cell subset sorted from them (not recorded which). This chain joins TRBV7-2 and TRBJ2-1; tentatively, D is TRBD2 (6 bases). The clonotype comes from a man aged 18 to 29 who had mild COVID-19 (a few samples of this study predate the infection). Cell type and time point are not known. The CDR3 DNA reads TGTGCCAGCAGCTCCATCATCGGGGGATGGCAGTTCTTC. Residues: CASSSIIGGWQFF.